Below, 27 T cell receptor beta chains from the same sample are listed, as sequenced in a study of T cell repertoires in cytomegalovirus infection. These receptors' antigens are unknown. MiXCR, applied by TCRdb to the reads, yields one record per CDR3 protein. The sample comprises roughly 200,000 distinct CDR3 sequences, about 38% of which are singletons, and 59% rests with the top ten. Specimen: CD8+ T cells from cultured PBMCs, collected from culture after CMV antigen stimulation. Source of these receptors: a human donor in good health (CMV status not recorded). Some clones in this sample may be carry-over from other donors' samples.

This clonotype was found a few times. This rearrangement joins TRBV6-1 to TRBJ2-2; TRBD2 agrees at 8 bases. The trim removed 2 bases at V and 2 bases at J, leaving 4 bases unmatched. The CDR3 extends over 16 amino acids. CDR1 is MNHNS, CDR2 SASEGT, per germline. CDR3 DNA sequence: TGTGCCAGCAGTGAACTGAGCGGGGGAAACACCGGGGAGCTGTTTTTT. It translates to CASSELSGGNTGELFF.

This chain joins TRBV27 and TRBJ2-7; TRBD1 is a possible D gene (6 bases). The CDR3 contains 14 residues. V lost 3 bases and J 2 bases, leaving 11 bases between the germline ends. Per the germline V gene, CDR1 is MNHEY and CDR2 is SMNVEV (reference sequence). CDR3 protein: CASSLGTMPYEQYF. The CDR3 DNA reads as TGTGCCAGCAGTTTGGGGACAATGCCCTACGAGCAGTACTTC.

The chain joins TRBV12-3 or TRBV12-4 to TRBJ2-7; tentatively, D is TRBD1 or TRBD2 (5 bases each). The length of the CDR3 is 14 residues. Trimming removed 5 bases at V and 2 bases at J, with 13 bases between. The CDR3 nucleotides read TGTGCCAGCAGTCCCGGGGACGTAGCCTACGAGCAGTACTTC. It specifies CASSPGDVAYEQYF.

This chain joins TRBV6-6 and TRBJ1-5; D gene unclear. Per germline, CDR1 MNHNY and CDR2 SVGAGI (reference sequence). V dropped 8 bases and J dropped 0 bases, with 14 bases sitting between them. The CDR3 is made up of 15 amino acids. CDR3 amino acids: CASLPRVNSNQPQHF. The CDR3 coding sequence is TGTGCCAGCCTCCCAAGAGTTAATAGCAATCAGCCCCAGCATTTT.

The chain carries TRBV27 and TRBJ2-3; no firm D call. From germline, CDR1 is MNHEY and CDR2 SMNVEV (reference sequence). V was trimmed by 7 bases and J by 4 bases, leaving 9 bases between them. The CDR3 is 12 amino acids. CDR3 in amino acids: CASMLEPDTQYF. CDR3 nucleotide sequence: TGTGCCAGCATGCTAGAGCCAGATACGCAGTATTTT.

This clonotype occurred a few times. CDR3 sequence reads: CASSQSRGENSYEQYF. CDR3 nucleotide sequence: TGTGCCAGCAGCCAGTCCAGGGGAGAAAATTCCTACGAGCAGTACTTC. This chain uses TRBV14 with TRBJ2-7; TRBD1 might be the D (6 bases). Trimming removed 3 bases at V and 1 base at J, with 16 bases between. The CDR3 sequence is 16 residues long. The germline CDR1 and CDR2 sequences are SGHDN and FVKESK. The entire variable domain, with the rest obtained from reference TRBV14 and TRBJ2-7, is as follows: EAGVTQFPSHSVIEKGQTVTLRCDPISGHDNLYWYRRVMGKEIKFLLHFVKESKQDESGMPNNRFLAERTGGTYSTLKVQPAELEDSGVYFCASSQSRGENSYEQYFGPGTRLTVT.

This clonotype was detected only a few times. V usage is TRBV11-2 and J usage is TRBJ1-2; possible D gene TRBD1, 5 bases. Germline V gene lookup returns CDR1 SGHAT and CDR2 FQNNGV. The CDR3 contains 14 residues. The V gene lost 5 bases and the J gene lost 8 bases, with 18 bases spanning the gap. The chain's CDR3 is CASSDRGGRGGYTF. CDR3 bases: TGTGCCAGCAGCGACAGAGGTGGGCGGGGAGGCTACACCTTC.

The sample holds one count of this clonotype. The gene calls are TRBV5-1 and TRBJ2-5; tentatively, D is TRBD1 (8 bases). The CDR3 runs 17 residues. Germline V lookup: CDR1 SGHRS, CDR2 YFSETQ. The V end lost 0 bases, the J end lost 5 bases, and 20 bases lay between the germline ends. The chain's CDR3 is CASSLAPRTGRVETQYF. Written as DNA, the CDR3 is TGCGCCAGCAGCTTGGCCCCCCGGACAGGGAGGGTGGAGACCCAGTACTTC. Full variable domain (outside the CDR3, taken from reference TRBV5-1 and TRBJ2-5): KAGVTQTPRYLIKTRGQQVTLSCSPISGHRSVSWYQQTPGQGLQFLFEYFSETQRNKGNFPGRFSGRQFSNSRSEMNVSTLELGDSALYLCASSLAPRTGRVETQYFGPGTRLLVL.

This chain connects TRBV7-3 to TRBJ2-1; maybe TRBD1 (5 bases). Germline V gene data show CDR1 as SGHTA and CDR2 as FQGTGA. Trimming took off 8 bases at V and 5 bases at J, with 10 bases between the two ends. The CDR3 contains 12 residues. In nucleotides, the CDR3 is TGTGCCAGCGGACATGGGGACAATGAGCAGTTCTTC. It specifies CASGHGDNEQFF.

The chain combines TRBV7-3 with TRBJ1-1; 7 bases map to TRBD1. CDR3 length: 14 amino acids. The J segment lost 7 bases and the V segment lost 2 bases, leaving 7 bases of the junction unmatched. The V gene's germline CDR1 is SGHTA and CDR2 FQGTGA. CDR3 DNA: TGTGCCAGCAGCTTAGTGCCTAGGGACAGTGAAGCTTTCTTT. Residues: CASSLVPRDSEAFF.

This sequence joins TRBV28 and TRBJ1-6, with TRBD1 identical over 10 bases. Germline loops: CDR1 MDHEN, CDR2 SYDVKM. V trimming: 3 bases; J trimming: 9 bases; junction bases outside the gene matches: 5. The CDR3 covers 15 residues. For the CDR3, the DNA is TGTGCCAGCAGTTTGCACCGGGACAGGGGTTCACCCCTCCACTTT. Translated, it gives CASSLHRDRGSPLHF. The full variable domain, in which reference TRBV28 and TRBJ1-6 provide the parts outside the CDR3, is DVKVTQSSRYLVKRTGEKVFLECVQDMDHENMFWYRQDPGLGLRLIYFSYDVKMKEKGDIPEGYSVSREKKERFSLILESASTNQTSMYLCASSLHRDRGSPLHFGNGTRLTVT.

There are many counts of this clonotype. This CDR3 reads CASSPPGLVSYEQYF. The CDR3 bases are TGTGCCAGCAGCCCGCCGGGCTTGGTCTCCTACGAGCAGTACTTC. The rearrangement links TRBV5-4 to TRBJ2-7; D is undetermined. V shed 4 bases and J shed 0 bases, with 14 bases lying between them. In germline, CDR1 is SGHNT, CDR2 YYREEE (reference sequence). This CDR3 comprises 15 residues. The full variable domain, with the rest looked up from reference TRBV5-4 and TRBJ2-7, is ETGVTQSPTHLIKTRGQQVTLRCSSQSGHNTVSWYQQALGQGPQFIFQYYREEENGRGNFPPRFSGLQFPNYSSELNVNALELDDSALYLCASSPPGLVSYEQYFGPGTRLTVT.

The chain has TRBV7-2 and TRBJ2-5, with D possibly TRBD2 on 5 matching bases. Between the trimmed V and J ends, which lost 0 bases and 2 bases, there was a span of 19 bases. The CDR3 is 18 amino acids. Germline V gene sequence: CDR1 SGHTA, CDR2 FQGNSA. CDR3 sequence (DNA): TGTGCCAGCAGCTTAGCATTGGTGTTAGCGACCTTACAAGAGACCCAGTACTTC. Translating gives CASSLALVLATLQETQYF.

The rearrangement joins TRBV7-6 to TRBJ2-1; 8 bases are shared with TRBD2. The CDR3 spans 15 residues. Germline lookup yields CDR1 SGHVS and CDR2 FNYEAQ. With V trimmed by 1 base and J by 8 bases, 7 bases remained unmatched. The DNA for the CDR3 is TGTGCCAGCAGCTTAGAAGCGGGAGTTAACTATGAGCAGTTCTTC. As protein: CASSLEAGVNYEQFF.

V usage is TRBV6-2 or TRBV6-3 and J usage is TRBJ2-2, with 9 bases matching TRBD1. This CDR3 region has 16 residues. With V trimmed by 5 bases and J by 7 bases, 11 bases remained unmatched. Germline CDR1 reads MNHEY; CDR2 reads SVGEGT. Here the CDR3 reads CASSRSDRGYDGELFF. Here the CDR3 DNA reads TGTGCCAGCAGTCGGTCGGACAGGGGATATGACGGGGAGCTGTTTTTT.

CDR3 sequence (DNA): TGTGCCAGCAGCGAGGGACTAGCGGGAGGCGACGAGCAGTACTTC. This codes for CASSEGLAGGDEQYF. This chain connects TRBV5-4 to TRBJ2-7; 15 positions match TRBD2. CDR1 SGHNT and CDR2 YYREEE come from the germline V gene (reference sequence). The CDR3 has 15 amino acids. V shed 4 bases, J shed 5 bases, and the junction held 4 bases outside the gene matches.

This clonotype appeared a few times. The V call is TRBV7-9, the J call TRBJ2-3, with 12 bases identical to TRBD2. V lost 5 bases, J lost 7 bases, and 7 bases stayed unmatched. Germline CDR1 SEHNR, CDR2 FQNEAQ (reference sequence). The CDR3 consists of 15 residues. The CDR3 coding sequence is TGTGCCAGCAGCATTACTAGCGGGGGGCCTCATACGCAGTATTTT. Protein: CASSITSGGPHTQYF.

The chain employs TRBV25-1 and TRBJ1-2, with a possible D match to TRBD1 (5 bases). The germline gives CDR1 MGHDK, CDR2 SYGVNS. CDR3 length equals 14 residues. V lost 3 bases and J lost 6, with 14 bases in between. The CDR3 loop is CASSEVDLGHGYTF. The DNA of the CDR3 is TGTGCCAGCAGTGAGGTGGACCTGGGGCATGGCTACACCTTC.

V gene TRBV7-9 combines with J gene TRBJ1-5; D gene ambiguous. CDR3 size: 11 residues. Germline CDR1 and CDR2: SEHNR and FQNEAQ (reference sequence). V was cut by 4 bases and J by 9 bases, with 7 bases left in between. CDR3 coding DNA: TGTGCCAGCAGCTCCCCGGGGCCCCAGCATTTT. It codes for CASSSPGPQHF.

V gene TRBV7-9 combines with J gene TRBJ2-1, with D possibly being TRBD2 (5 bases). The CDR3 is 15 residues long. V lost 4 bases to trimming and J lost 5 bases, with 15 bases between them. CDR1 and CDR2 from the germline V gene are SEHNR and FQNEAQ (reference sequence). DNA of the CDR3: TGTGCCAGCAGCTCGCGACTAAAGAATAACAATGAGCAGTTCTTC. This sequence encodes CASSSRLKNNNEQFF.

This clonotype was found a few times. Here the CDR3 reads CASSLELIDRGNTEAFF. CDR3 nucleotide sequence: TGTGCCAGCAGTTTAGAATTGATCGACAGGGGTAACACTGAAGCTTTCTTT. The rearrangement links TRBV28 to TRBJ1-1; the match to TRBD1 covers 8 bases. Germline V gene sequence: CDR1 MDHEN, CDR2 SYDVKM. With 2 bases clipped from V and 2 bases from J, the junction kept 10 bases outside the gene matches. This CDR3 is built from 17 residues.

This clonotype was detected only a few times. The gene calls are TRBV12-3 or TRBV12-4 and TRBJ2-2; D tentatively reads TRBD1 or TRBD2 (7 bases each). The CDR3 runs to 14 residues. Trimming took off 8 bases at V and 6 bases at J, with 16 bases between the two ends. CDR3 sequence (DNA): TGTGCCAGCCTATCTGCAGGGGGGGCCGGGGAGCTGTTTTTT. Translation gives CASLSAGGAGELFF.

The chain uses TRBV7-8 and TRBJ1-1; possibly TRBD1 for D (6 bases). Trimming took off 5 bases at V and 10 bases at J, with 20 bases between the two ends. In germline, CDR1 is SGHVS, CDR2 FQNEAQ. The CDR3 runs to 14 residues. Here the CDR3 DNA reads TGTGCCAGCAGCCGCGTCCCCGGGACACTAGGAGCTTTCTTT. Translated, it gives CASSRVPGTLGAFF.

The chain is built from TRBV13 and TRBJ2-3; D not resolved. CDR1 and CDR2 (germline): PRHDT, FYEKMQ (reference sequence). The CDR3 has 14 residues. The V gene lost 5 bases and the J gene lost 3 bases, with 12 bases spanning the gap. This chain's CDR3 is CASSTSGVTDTQYF. In nucleotides, the CDR3 is TGTGCCAGCAGCACTTCAGGAGTTACAGATACGCAGTATTTT.

The chain joins TRBV6-5 to TRBJ2-2; D ambiguous. CDR1 and CDR2 from the germline V gene are MNHEY and SVGAGI. The V end lost 0 bases, the J end lost 4 bases, and 3 bases lay between the germline ends. The CDR3 runs to 13 residues. Here the CDR3 reads CASSYSVTGELFF. The CDR3 bases are TGTGCCAGCAGTTACTCCGTCACCGGGGAGCTGTTTTTT.

The chain joins TRBV27 to TRBJ2-7, with 8 bases identical to TRBD2. The CDR3 length is 15 residues. The trim removed 3 bases at V and 3 bases at J, leaving 7 bases unmatched. Germline V gives CDR1 MNHEY, CDR2 SMNVEV (reference sequence). The CDR3 nucleotides read TGTGCCAGCAGTTTTGGACCGGGGGGGATCTACGAGCAGTACTTC. Its translation: CASSFGPGGIYEQYF.

V usage is TRBV28 and J usage is TRBJ1-1, with TRBD1 matching 8 bases. This CDR3 has 15 residues. V gave up 6 bases and J gave up 1 base; unmatched junction bases: 7. Germline assignment: CDR1 MDHEN and CDR2 SYDVKM. The CDR3 DNA reads as TGTGCCAGCAGCGACAGGGGACTAGGGAACACTGAAGCTTTCTTT. Amino acid sequence: CASSDRGLGNTEAFF.